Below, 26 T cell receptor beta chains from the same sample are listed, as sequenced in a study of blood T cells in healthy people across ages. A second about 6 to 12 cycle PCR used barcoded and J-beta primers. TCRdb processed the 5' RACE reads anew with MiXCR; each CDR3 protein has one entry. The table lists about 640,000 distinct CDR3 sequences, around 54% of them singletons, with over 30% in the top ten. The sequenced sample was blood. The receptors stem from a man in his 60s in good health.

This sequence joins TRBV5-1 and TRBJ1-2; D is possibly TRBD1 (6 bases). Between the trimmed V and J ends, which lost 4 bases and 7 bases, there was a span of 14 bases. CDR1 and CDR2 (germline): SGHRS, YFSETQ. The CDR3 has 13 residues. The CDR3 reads CASSTGGQVGYTF. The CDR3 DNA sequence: TGCGCCAGCAGCACGGGGGGCCAGGTTGGCTACACCTTC.

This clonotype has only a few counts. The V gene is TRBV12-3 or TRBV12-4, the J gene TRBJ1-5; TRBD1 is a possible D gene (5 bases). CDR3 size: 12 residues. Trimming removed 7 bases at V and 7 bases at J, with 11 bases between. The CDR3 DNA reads TGTGCCAGCAAAGGGGAAGGCCAGCCCCAGCATTTT. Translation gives CASKGEGQPQHF.

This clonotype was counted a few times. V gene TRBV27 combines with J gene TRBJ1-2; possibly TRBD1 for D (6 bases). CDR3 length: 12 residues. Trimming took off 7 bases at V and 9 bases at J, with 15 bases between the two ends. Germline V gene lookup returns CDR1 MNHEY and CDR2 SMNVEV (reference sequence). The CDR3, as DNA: TGTGCCAGCACTACAGGGAGTAAGAGCTACACCTTC. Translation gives CASTTGSKSYTF.

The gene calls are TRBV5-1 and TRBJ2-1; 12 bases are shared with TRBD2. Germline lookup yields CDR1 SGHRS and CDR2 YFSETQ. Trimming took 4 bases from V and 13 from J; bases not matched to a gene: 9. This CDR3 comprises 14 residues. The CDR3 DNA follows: TGCGCCAGCAGCCCGTGGGCTAGCGGGGGGGCTCAGTTCTTC. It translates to CASSPWASGGAQFF.

This CDR3 is CASSQDRGRAAYEQYF. In DNA form, the CDR3 reads TGTGCCAGCAGCCAAGATAGGGGCCGGGCGGCCTACGAGCAGTACTTC. The chain carries TRBV14 and TRBJ2-4; TRBD1 might be the D (5 bases). The end of the DNA aligns better with TRBJ2-7, so the J call may be wrong. This CDR3 has 16 residues. Per the germline V gene, CDR1 is SGHDN and CDR2 is FVKESK.

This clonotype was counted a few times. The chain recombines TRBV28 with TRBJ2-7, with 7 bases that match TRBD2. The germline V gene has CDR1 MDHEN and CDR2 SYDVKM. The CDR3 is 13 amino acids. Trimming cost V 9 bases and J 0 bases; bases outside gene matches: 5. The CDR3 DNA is TGTGCCAGTCGGGGGGAAAGCTCCTACGAGCAGTACTTC. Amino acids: CASRGESSYEQYF.

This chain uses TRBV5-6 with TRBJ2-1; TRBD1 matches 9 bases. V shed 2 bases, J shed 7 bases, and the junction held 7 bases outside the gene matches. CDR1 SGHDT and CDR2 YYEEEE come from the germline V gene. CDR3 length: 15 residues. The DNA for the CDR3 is TGTGCCAGCAGCTTCGGGACAGGGAGTCGGAATGAGCAGTTCTTC. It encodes CASSFGTGSRNEQFF.

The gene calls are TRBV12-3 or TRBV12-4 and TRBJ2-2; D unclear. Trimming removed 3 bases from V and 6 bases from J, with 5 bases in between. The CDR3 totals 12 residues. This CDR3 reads CASSFSAGELFF. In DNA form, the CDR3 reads TGTGCCAGCAGTTTTAGTGCCGGGGAGCTGTTTTTT.

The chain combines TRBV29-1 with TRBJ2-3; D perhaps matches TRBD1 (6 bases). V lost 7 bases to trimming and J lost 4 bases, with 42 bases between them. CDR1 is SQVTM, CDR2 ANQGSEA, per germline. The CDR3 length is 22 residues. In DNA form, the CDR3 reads TGCAGCGCTGTTTATCCCCCGATATTGTTATACCCCAGAGGACAGTCCGCAGATACGCAGTATTTT. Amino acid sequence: CSAVYPPILLYPRGQSADTQYF.

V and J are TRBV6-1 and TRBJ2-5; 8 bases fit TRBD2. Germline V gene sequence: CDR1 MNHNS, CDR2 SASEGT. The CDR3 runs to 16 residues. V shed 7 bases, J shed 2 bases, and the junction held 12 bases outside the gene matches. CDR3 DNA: TGTGCCAGCACCTACATTGGGCGGGGGGCGCAAGAGACCCAGTACTTC. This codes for CASTYIGRGAQETQYF.

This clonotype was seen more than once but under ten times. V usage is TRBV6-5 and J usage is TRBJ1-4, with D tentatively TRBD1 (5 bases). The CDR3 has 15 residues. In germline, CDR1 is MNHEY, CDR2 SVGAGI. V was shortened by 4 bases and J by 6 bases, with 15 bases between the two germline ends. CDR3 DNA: TGTGCCAGCAGTTCCACAGGTCCCCTCTATGAAAAACTGTTTTTT. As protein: CASSSTGPLYEKLFF.

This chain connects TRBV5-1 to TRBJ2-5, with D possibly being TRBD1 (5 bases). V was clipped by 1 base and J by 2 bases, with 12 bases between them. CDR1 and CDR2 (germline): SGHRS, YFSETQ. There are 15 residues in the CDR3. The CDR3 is CASSLNQGTQETQYF. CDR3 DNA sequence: TGCGCCAGCAGCTTGAATCAGGGCACACAAGAGACCCAGTACTTC.

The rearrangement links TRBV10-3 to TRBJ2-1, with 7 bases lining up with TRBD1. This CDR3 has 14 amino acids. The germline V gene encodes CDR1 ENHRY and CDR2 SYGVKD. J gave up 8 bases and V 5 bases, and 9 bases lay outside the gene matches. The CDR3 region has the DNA TGTGCCATCAGTACGACAGGGAAGGACTATGAGCAGTTCTTC. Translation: CAISTTGKDYEQFF.

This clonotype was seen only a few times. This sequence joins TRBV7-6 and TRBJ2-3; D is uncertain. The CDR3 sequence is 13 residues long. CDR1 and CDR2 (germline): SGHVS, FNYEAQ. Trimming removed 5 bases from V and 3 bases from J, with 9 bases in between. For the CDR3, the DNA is TGTGCCAGCAGCCCCCGCCCGACAGATACGCAGTATTTT. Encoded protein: CASSPRPTDTQYF.

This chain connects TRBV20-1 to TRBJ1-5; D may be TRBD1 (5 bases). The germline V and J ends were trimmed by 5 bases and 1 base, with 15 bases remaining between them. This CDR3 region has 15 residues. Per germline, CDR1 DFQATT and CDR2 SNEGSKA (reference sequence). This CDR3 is CSAQGFWESNQPQHF. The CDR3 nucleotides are TGCAGTGCTCAGGGTTTCTGGGAGAGCAATCAGCCCCAGCATTTT.

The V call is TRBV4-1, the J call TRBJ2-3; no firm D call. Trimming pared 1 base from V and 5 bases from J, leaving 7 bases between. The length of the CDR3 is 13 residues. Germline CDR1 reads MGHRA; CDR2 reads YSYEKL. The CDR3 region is CASSQGALDTQYF. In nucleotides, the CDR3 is TGCGCCAGCAGCCAAGGGGCCTTAGATACGCAGTATTTT.

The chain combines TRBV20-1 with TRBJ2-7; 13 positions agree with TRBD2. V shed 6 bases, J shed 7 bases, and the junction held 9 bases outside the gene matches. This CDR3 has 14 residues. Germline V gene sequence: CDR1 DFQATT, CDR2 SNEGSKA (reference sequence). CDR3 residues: CSAISGTSGDEQYF. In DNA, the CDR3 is TGCAGTGCGATTTCCGGGACTAGCGGGGATGAGCAGTACTTC.

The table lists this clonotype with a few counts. The CDR3 coding sequence is TGTGCCAGCAGTTCCGCGGGGGGGCGTATAGATACGCAGTATTTT. This sequence encodes CASSSAGGRIDTQYF. The rearrangement uses TRBV6-5 and TRBJ2-3, with TRBD2 matching 9 bases. J was trimmed by 5 bases and V by 4 bases; bases with no gene match: 7. This CDR3 has 15 amino acids. Germline V gives CDR1 MNHEY, CDR2 SVGAGI.

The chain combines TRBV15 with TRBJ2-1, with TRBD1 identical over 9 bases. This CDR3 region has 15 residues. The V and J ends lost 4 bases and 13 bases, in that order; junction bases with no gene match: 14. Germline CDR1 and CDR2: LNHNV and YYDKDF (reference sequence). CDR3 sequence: CATSTHRGQGETQFF. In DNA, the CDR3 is TGTGCCACCAGCACCCACAGGGGGCAGGGGGAGACCCAGTTCTTC.

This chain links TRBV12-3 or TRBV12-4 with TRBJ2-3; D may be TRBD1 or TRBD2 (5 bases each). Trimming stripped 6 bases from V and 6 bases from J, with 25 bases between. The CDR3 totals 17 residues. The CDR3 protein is CASSSGRTRPLVDTQYF. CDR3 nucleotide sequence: TGTGCCAGCAGCTCGGGACGTACCAGACCCCTAGTCGATACGCAGTATTTT.

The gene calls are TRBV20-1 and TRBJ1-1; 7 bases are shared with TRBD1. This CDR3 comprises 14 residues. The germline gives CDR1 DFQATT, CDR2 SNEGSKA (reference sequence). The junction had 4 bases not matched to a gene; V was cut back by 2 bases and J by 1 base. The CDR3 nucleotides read TGCAGTGCTAGACCGGACAGGCGGAACACTGAAGCTTTCTTT. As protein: CSARPDRRNTEAFF.

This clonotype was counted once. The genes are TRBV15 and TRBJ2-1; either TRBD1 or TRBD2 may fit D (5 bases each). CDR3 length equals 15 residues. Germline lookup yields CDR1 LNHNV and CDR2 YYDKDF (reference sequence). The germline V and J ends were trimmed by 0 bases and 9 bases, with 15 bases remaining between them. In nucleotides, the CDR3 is TGTGCCACCAGCAGAGATGTTGGGACCATGGGTGAGCAGTTCTTC. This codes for CATSRDVGTMGEQFF.

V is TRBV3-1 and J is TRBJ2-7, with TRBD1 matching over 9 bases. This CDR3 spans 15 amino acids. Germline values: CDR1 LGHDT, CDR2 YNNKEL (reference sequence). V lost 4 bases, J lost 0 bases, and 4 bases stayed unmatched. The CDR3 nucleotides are TGTGCCAGCAGCCCGGACAGGGGTAGCTCCTACGAGCAGTACTTC. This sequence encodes CASSPDRGSSYEQYF.

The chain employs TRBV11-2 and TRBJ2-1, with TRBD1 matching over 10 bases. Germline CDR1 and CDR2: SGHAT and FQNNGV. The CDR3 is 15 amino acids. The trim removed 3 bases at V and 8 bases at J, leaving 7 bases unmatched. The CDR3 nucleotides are TGTGCCAGCAGCTTCCGCGGGACAGGGGAAGATGAGCAGTTCTTC. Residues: CASSFRGTGEDEQFF. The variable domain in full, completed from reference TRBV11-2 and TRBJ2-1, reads EAGVAQSPRYKIIEKRQSVAFWCNPISGHATLYWYQQILGQGPKLLIQFQNNGVVDDSQLPKDRFSAERLKGVDSTLKIQPAKLEDSAVYLCASSFRGTGEDEQFFGPGTRLTVL.

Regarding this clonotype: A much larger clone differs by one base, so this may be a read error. The CDR3 nucleotides read TGTGCCAGCAGTTCCGCAGGGACAGGTCTGGGCACAGATACGCGGTATTTT. Translated, it gives CASSSAGTGLGTDTRYF. The gene calls are TRBV6-5 and TRBJ2-3; TRBD1 agrees at 8 bases. In germline, CDR1 is MNHEY, CDR2 SVGAGI. CDR3 size: 17 residues.

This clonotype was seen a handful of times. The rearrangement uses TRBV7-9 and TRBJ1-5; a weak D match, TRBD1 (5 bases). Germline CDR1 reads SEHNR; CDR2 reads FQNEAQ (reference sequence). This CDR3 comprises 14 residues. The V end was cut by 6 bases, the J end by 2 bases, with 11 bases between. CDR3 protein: CASSFGTGNQPQHF. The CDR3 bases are TGTGCCAGCAGTTTTGGGACGGGCAATCAGCCCCAGCATTTT.